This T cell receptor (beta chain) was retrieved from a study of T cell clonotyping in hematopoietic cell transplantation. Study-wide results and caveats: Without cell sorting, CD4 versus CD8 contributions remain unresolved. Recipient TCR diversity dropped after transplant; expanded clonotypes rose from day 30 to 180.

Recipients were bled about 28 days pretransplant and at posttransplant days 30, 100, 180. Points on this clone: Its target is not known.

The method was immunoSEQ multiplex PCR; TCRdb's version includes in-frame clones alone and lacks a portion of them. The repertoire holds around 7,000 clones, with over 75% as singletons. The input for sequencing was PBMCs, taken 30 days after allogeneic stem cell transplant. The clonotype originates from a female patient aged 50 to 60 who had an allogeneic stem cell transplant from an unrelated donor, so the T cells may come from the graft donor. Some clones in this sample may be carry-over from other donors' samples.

The CDR3 loop reads CASSLGNYEQYF. The DNA for the CDR3 is TGTGCCAGCAGTTTAGGGAACTACGAGCAGTACTTC. The V gene is TRBV27, the J gene TRBJ2-7; D unresolved. Trimming shortened V by 2 bases and J by 3 bases, and 5 bases separated the two germline ends. The CDR3 is 12 amino acids. CDR1 and CDR2 (germline): MNHEY, SMNVEV (reference sequence).